What follows are 18 T cell receptor beta chains derived from one specimen sequenced in a study of T cells in localized non-small cell lung cancer. The assay was immunoSEQ multiplex PCR, and TCRdb's table has in-frame clones only and misses some. The sample yields several thousand clones, approximately 25% seen once. The material was lung tumor tissue, obtained before any cancer treatment. These receptors all come from a female donor of 60 years or more with stage I lung adenocarcinoma.

The genes are TRBV16 and TRBJ2-7, with 8 nucleotides matching TRBD1. V lost 6 bases and J lost 4; bases outside the gene matches: 8. The CDR3 sequence is 14 residues long. Germline CDR1 and CDR2: KGHSY and FQNENV. CDR3 protein: CASRDRDRPYEQYF. The CDR3 DNA follows: TGTGCCAGCAGAGACCGGGACAGGCCGTACGAGCAGTACTTC.

This clone has more than one count but fewer than ten. The chain links TRBV27 to TRBJ2-7; D might be TRBD1 (5 bases). The CDR3 spans 15 residues. V lost 8 bases, J lost 1 base, and 18 bases lay in between. From germline, CDR1 is MNHEY and CDR2 SMNVEV (reference sequence). The CDR3 coding sequence is TGTGCCAGCCGCATTCAGGGTATGGTTTCCTACGAGCAGTACTTC. Protein: CASRIQGMVSYEQYF.

The chain employs TRBV28 and TRBJ1-3, with D unresolved. The CDR3 totals 12 residues. V was clipped by 4 bases and J by 6 bases, with 7 bases between them. Germline CDR1 reads MDHEN; CDR2 reads SYDVKM. This CDR3 is CASSSSINTIYF. The CDR3 nucleotides are TGTGCCAGCAGTTCCAGTATAAACACCATATATTTT.

This clone was detected a few times. This chain connects TRBV9 to TRBJ1-5, with 8 bases lining up with TRBD1. CDR1 and CDR2 (germline): SGDLS, YYNGEE. The CDR3 sequence is 15 residues long. The J segment lost 5 bases and the V segment lost 5 bases, leaving 9 bases of the junction unmatched. CDR3 bases: TGTGCCAGCAGTGAGCAGGGGGCGCGGGATCAGCCCCAGCATTTT. Translated, it gives CASSEQGARDQPQHF.

The V and J genes are TRBV9 and TRBJ1-3; D gene unclear. There are 14 residues in the CDR3. The germline V and J ends were trimmed by 4 bases and 4 bases, with 12 bases remaining between them. CDR1 SGDLS and CDR2 YYNGEE come from the germline V gene. The CDR3 DNA follows: TGTGCCAGCAGCCCCCAGGTGGGGGGAAACACCATATATTTT. Its translation is CASSPQVGGNTIYF.

This clone was seen a handful of times. This chain's CDR3 is CSVEDSHPRAFF. CDR3 nucleotide sequence: TGCAGCGTTGAAGATTCGCACCCCCGAGCTTTCTTT. This chain joins TRBV29-1 and TRBJ1-1; no reliable D call. CDR1 and CDR2 from the germline V gene are SQVTM and ANQGSEA. This CDR3 has 12 amino acids. V lost 0 bases, J lost 10 bases, and 12 bases lay in between.

The chain links TRBV18 to TRBJ1-4, with D tentatively TRBD1 (5 bases). This CDR3 is built from 13 residues. Germline CDR1 and CDR2: KGHSH and LQKENI. Trimming cost V 3 bases and J 8 bases, with 10 bases left between them. The CDR3 coding sequence is TGTGCCAGCTCACCCGGGACGGGAGAAAAACTGTTTTTT. It translates to CASSPGTGEKLFF. Based on the CDR3 plus reference TRBV18 and TRBJ1-4, the full variable domain is NAGVMQNPRHLVRRRGQEARLRCSPMKGHSHVYWYRQLPEEGLKFMVYLQKENIIDESGMPKERFSAEFPKEGPSILRIQQVVRGDSAAYFCASSPGTGEKLFFGSGTQLSVL.

This rearrangement joins TRBV6-8 to TRBJ2-3; perhaps TRBD1 as D (7 bases). V lost 0 bases to trimming and J lost 1 base, with 17 bases between them. The CDR3 is 18 amino acids. Germline CDR1 reads MNHGY; CDR2 reads SAAAGT. The CDR3 bases are TGTGCCAGCAGTTACTCTTCCCAGGGGGGTTTAGGCACAGATACGCAGTATTTT. Its translation is CASSYSSQGGLGTDTQYF.

The rearrangement joins TRBV11-3 to TRBJ1-1; possible D gene TRBD1, 5 bases. Germline V gene data show CDR1 as SGHNT and CDR2 as YENEEA. The CDR3 is 17 residues long. Deletions cut 5 bases from V and 0 bases from J, with 19 bases between. In DNA form, the CDR3 reads TGTGCCAGCAGCCGTGGGGCCCGCCCCGCTTTGAACACTGAAGCTTTCTTT. Translated, it gives CASSRGARPALNTEAFF.

This clone showed up just a few times. The rearrangement links TRBV11-3 to TRBJ1-5; perhaps TRBD1 as D (6 bases). Germline V gene data show CDR1 as SGHNT and CDR2 as YENEEA. V was pared by 4 bases and J by 5 bases, with 15 bases between. The CDR3 is 15 amino acids. CDR3 DNA: TGTGCCAGCAGCTGGACCGGGACACCTTATCAGCCCCAGCATTTT. It is translated as CASSWTGTPYQPQHF.

This clone was picked up one time. The chain links TRBV19 to TRBJ1-5; D not resolved. The germline V gene encodes CDR1 LNHDA and CDR2 SQIVND (reference sequence). V was shortened by 7 bases and J by 7 bases, with 17 bases between the two germline ends. The CDR3 covers 14 residues. The CDR3 DNA reads as TGTGCCAGTAATACCCCCGGCGGGCCCCAGCCCCAGCATTTT. Translated, it gives CASNTPGGPQPQHF.

This clone has just a few counts. The chain recombines TRBV19 with TRBJ2-7; 9 nucleotides align to TRBD1. With V trimmed by 5 bases and J by 4 bases, 0 bases remained unmatched. The CDR3 sequence is 12 residues long. CDR1 is LNHDA and CDR2 is SQIVND in the germline V gene (reference sequence). The CDR3 sequence: CASSDRGYEQYF. The CDR3 bases are TGTGCCAGTAGTGACAGGGGGTACGAGCAGTACTTC.

This clone turned up a few times. The chain recombines TRBV18 with TRBJ2-2, with a tentative D call TRBD2 (5 bases). The CDR3 loop spans 14 amino acids. Germline V gene data show CDR1 as KGHSH and CDR2 as LQKENI. V dropped 1 base and J dropped 8 bases, with 11 bases sitting between them. CDR3 DNA: TGTGCCAGCTCACCACGACTAACGGCTGGGGAGCTGTTTTTT. This sequence encodes CASSPRLTAGELFF.

This clone has only a few counts. This chain links TRBV2 with TRBJ2-1, with 8 bases matching TRBD2. This CDR3 is built from 15 residues. The germline CDR1 and CDR2 sequences are SNHLY and FYNNEI. The V gene end was trimmed by 4 bases and the J gene end by 2 bases; junction bases not matched to a gene: 4. The CDR3 DNA reads as TGTGCCAGCAGTGGCCGAGCGGGAGCCTACAATGAGCAGTTCTTC. Amino acids: CASSGRAGAYNEQFF.

The V gene is TRBV18, the J gene TRBJ2-7; D not resolved. Trimming shortened V by 6 bases and J by 1 base, and 10 bases separated the two germline ends. The CDR3 spans 13 residues. Germline CDR1 KGHSH, CDR2 LQKENI. The CDR3 is CASSNDWSYEQYF. CDR3 nucleotide sequence: TGTGCCAGCTCCAACGACTGGTCCTACGAGCAGTACTTC.

A few counts support this clone. The same CDR3 can be traced to other DNA sequences in this sample. The chain is built from TRBV5-1 and TRBJ2-3; 8 bases line up with TRBD2. J lost 2 bases, V lost 3 bases, and 8 bases had no gene match. There are 16 residues in the CDR3. Germline values: CDR1 SGHRS, CDR2 YFSETQ. CDR3 nucleotide sequence: TGCGCCAGCAGCTGGGGTCTAGCGGGCCCCACAGATACGCAGTATTTT. This codes for CASSWGLAGPTDTQYF.

The sample holds a few counts of this clone. V is TRBV11-3 and J is TRBJ2-1; 11 positions match TRBD2. Germline values: CDR1 SGHNT, CDR2 YENEEA. The junction had 8 bases not matched to a gene; V was cut back by 5 bases and J by 8 bases. This CDR3 spans 15 amino acids. Here the CDR3 reads CASSRSGRALDEQFF. The CDR3 DNA follows: TGTGCCAGCAGCCGTAGCGGGAGGGCCCTGGATGAGCAGTTCTTC.

This clone was found a few times. The V and J genes are TRBV6-8 and TRBJ2-7; weak D call: TRBD1 (5 bases). CDR3 length equals 16 residues. Trimming took 5 bases from V and 2 from J, leaving 19 bases between them. CDR1 and CDR2 from the germline V gene are MNHGY and SAAAGT. CDR3 amino acids: CASSRVSTDKAYEQYF. CDR3 nucleotide sequence: TGTGCCAGCAGTCGAGTTTCGACAGACAAGGCCTACGAGCAGTACTTC.